These T cell receptor beta chains were read from a single sample in a study of cytomegalovirus exposure and HLA in healthy donors. TCRdb's table, derived via immunoSEQ multiplex PCR, lists solely in-frame clones and lacks some. The data hold some 81,000 clones, with 73% observed a single time. The sample taken for sequencing was PBMCs. The receptors originated from a woman in her thirties or forties in good health and CMV-seropositive. Both conserved end residues are trimmed from each CDR3. D genes are given only for firm matches.

j_call v_call d_call cdr3_aa
TRBJ2-5 TRBV28 TRBD1 ASSSLTPTRGLGETQY
TRBJ2-1 TRBV29-1 . SSRDSFYSEQF
TRBJ2-7 TRBV14 TRBD1 ASSQWTGLGEQY
TRBJ2-1 TRBV18 TRBD1 ASSGGQGIIYEQF
TRBJ2-5 TRBV4-3 TRBD1 ASSPVPGQGIPQY
TRBJ2-1 TRBV6-5 TRBD1 ASSYSSNRGNEQF
TRBJ2-7 TRBV19 TRBD2 ASNGGSFHEQY
TRBJ1-5 TRBV5-1 . ASSFPPGGERYYSNQPQH
TRBJ2-7 TRBV12-5 . ASGLPVGEQY
TRBJ2-7 TRBV7-9 TRBD1 ASSLRQGGYEQY
TRBJ2-6 TRBV9 . ASTPSGANVLT
TRBJ2-7 TRBV5-1 . ASSAGKFLSEQY
TRBJ1-6 TRBV30 TRBD1 AWQGQADSPLH
TRBJ2-7 TRBV25-1 TRBD1 ASTGRTGNHEQY
TRBJ2-6 TRBV29-1 TRBD1 SVNSGGSGANVLT
TRBJ2-3 TRBV10-3 . AIRITGPDTQY